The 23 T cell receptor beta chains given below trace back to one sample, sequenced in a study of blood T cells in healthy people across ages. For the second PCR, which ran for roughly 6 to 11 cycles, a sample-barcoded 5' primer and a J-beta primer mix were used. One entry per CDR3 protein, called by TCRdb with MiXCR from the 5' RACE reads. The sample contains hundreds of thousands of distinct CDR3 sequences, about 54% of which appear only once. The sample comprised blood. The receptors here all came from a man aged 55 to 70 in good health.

The CDR3 loop reads CASSTGLAGAIDTQYF. The CDR3 DNA reads TGTGCCAGCAGCACCGGACTAGCGGGGGCGATAGATACGCAGTATTTT. The chain links TRBV7-9 to TRBJ2-3; 13 nucleotides align to TRBD2. Per germline, CDR1 SEHNR and CDR2 FQNEAQ (reference sequence). The length of the CDR3 is 16 residues. The V and J ends lost 5 bases and 5 bases, in that order; junction bases with no gene match: 7.

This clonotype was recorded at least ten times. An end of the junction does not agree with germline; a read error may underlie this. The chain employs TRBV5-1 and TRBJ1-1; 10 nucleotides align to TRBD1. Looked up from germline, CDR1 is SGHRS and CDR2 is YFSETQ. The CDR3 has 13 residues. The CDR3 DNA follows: TGTGCCAGCAGTCGGACAGGGGGCACTGAAGCTTTCTTT. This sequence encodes CASSRTGGTEAFF. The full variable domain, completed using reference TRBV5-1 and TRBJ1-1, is KAGVTQTPRYLIKTRGQQVTLSCSPISGHRSVSWYQQTPGQGLQFLFEYFSETQRNKGNFPGRFSGRQFSNSRSEMNVSTLELGDSALYLCASSRTGGTEAFFGQGTRLTVV.

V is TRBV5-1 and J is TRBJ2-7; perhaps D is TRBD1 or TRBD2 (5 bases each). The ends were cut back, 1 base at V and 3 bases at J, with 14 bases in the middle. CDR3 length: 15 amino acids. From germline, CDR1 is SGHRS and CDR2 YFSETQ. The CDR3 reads CASSLTGAGNYEQYF. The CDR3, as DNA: TGCGCCAGCAGCTTGACCGGGGCAGGGAACTACGAGCAGTACTTC.

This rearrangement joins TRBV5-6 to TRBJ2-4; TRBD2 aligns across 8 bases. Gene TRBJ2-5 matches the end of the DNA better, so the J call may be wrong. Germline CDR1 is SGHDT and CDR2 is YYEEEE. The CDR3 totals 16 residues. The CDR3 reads CASSLWLAGRQETQYF. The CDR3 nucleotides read TGTGCCAGCAGCTTGTGGCTAGCGGGCCGTCAAGAGACCCAGTACTTC.

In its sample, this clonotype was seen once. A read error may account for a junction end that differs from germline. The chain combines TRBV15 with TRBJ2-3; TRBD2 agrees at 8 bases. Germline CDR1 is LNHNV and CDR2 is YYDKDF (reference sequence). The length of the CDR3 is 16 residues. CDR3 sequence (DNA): TGTGCCAGCAGCCGCCCCCCGGGGGGGCCCGCAGATACGCAGTATTTT. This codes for CASSRPPGGPADTQYF.

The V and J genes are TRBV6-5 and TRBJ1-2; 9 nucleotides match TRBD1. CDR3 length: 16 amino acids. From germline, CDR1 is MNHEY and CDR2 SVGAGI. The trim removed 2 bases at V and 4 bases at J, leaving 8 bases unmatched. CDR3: CASSYGYRGPGYGYTF. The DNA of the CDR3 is TGTGCCAGCAGTTACGGATACAGGGGGCCCGGCTATGGCTACACCTTC.

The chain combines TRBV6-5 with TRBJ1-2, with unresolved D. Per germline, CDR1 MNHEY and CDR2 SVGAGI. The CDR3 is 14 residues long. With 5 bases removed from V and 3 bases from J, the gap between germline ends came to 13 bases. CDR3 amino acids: CASSDGLRDYGYTF. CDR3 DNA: TGTGCCAGCAGTGACGGCTTGAGGGACTATGGCTACACCTTC.

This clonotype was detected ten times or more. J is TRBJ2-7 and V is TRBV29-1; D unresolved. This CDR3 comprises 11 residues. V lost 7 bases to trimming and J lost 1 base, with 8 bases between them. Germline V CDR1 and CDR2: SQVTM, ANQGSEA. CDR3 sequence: CSALSSYEQYF. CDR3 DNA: TGCAGCGCCCTGAGTTCCTACGAGCAGTACTTC.

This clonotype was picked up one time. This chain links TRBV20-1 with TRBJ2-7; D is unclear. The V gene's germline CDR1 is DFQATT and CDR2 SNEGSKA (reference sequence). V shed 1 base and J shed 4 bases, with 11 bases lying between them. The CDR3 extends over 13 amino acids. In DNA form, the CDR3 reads TGCAGTGCTAGAGGAGGCAGGTCATACGAGCAGTACTTC. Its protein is CSARGGRSYEQYF.

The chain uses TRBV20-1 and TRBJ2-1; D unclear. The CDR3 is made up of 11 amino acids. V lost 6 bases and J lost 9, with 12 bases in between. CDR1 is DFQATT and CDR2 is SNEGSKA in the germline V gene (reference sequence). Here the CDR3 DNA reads TGCAGTGCCGAAACCTCACGTGAGCAGTTCTTC. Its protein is CSAETSREQFF.

The CDR3 bases are TGTGCCAGCAGGGGGGACGGGACAGGGGACACTGAAGCTTTCTTT. Amino acids: CASRGDGTGDTEAFF. The rearrangement links TRBV12-3 or TRBV12-4 to TRBJ1-1; TRBD1 matches 10 bases. Germline trimming cut 6 bases from V and 3 bases from J; bases unmatched to any gene: 7. This CDR3 region has 15 residues.

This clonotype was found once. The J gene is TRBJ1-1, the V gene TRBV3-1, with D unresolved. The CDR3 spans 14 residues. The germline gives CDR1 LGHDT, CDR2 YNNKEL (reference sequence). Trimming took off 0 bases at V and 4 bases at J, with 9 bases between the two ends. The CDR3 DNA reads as TGTGCCAGCAGCCAAGACTGGGGTATCACTGAAGCTTTCTTT. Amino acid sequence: CASSQDWGITEAFF.

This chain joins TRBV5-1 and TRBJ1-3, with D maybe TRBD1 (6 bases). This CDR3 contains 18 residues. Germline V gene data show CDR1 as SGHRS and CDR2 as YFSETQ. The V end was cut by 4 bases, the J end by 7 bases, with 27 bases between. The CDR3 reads CASSPQPGQTSLENTIYF. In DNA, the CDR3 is TGCGCCAGCAGCCCTCAACCGGGACAAACGTCTCTGGAGAACACCATATATTTT.

CDR3 amino acids: CASSYSGGLNTEAFF. CDR3 sequence (DNA): TGTGCCAGCAGTTACTCGGGCGGATTGAACACTGAAGCTTTCTTT. The chain carries TRBV6-5 and TRBJ1-1; D gene uncertain. The CDR3 is 15 residues long. From germline, CDR1 is MNHEY and CDR2 SVGAGI. Trimming left V 0 bases short and J 0 bases short, with 8 bases between.

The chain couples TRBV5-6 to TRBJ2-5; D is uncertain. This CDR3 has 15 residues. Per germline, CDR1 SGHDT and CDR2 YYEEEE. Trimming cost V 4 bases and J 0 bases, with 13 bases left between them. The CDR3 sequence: CASSQALENQETQYF. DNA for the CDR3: TGTGCCAGCAGCCAGGCCTTGGAGAACCAAGAGACCCAGTACTTC. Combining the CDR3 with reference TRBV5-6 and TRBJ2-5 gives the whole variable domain DAGVTQSPTHLIKTRGQQVTLRCSPKSGHDTVSWYQQALGQGPQFIFQYYEEEERQRGNFPDRFSGHQFPNYSSELNVNALLLGDSALYLCASSQALENQETQYFGPGTRLLVL.

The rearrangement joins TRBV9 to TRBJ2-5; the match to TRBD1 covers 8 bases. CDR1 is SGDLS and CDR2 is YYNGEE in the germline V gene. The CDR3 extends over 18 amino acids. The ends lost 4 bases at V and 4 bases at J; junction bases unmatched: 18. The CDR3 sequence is CASSPRGGRTGLGETQYF. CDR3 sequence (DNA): TGTGCCAGCAGCCCTCGAGGGGGACGGACAGGGCTGGGAGAGACCCAGTACTTC.

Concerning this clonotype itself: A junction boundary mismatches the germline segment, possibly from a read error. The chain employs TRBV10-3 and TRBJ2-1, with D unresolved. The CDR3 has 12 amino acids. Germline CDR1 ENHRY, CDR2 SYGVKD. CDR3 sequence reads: CAISGNYSEQFF. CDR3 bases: TGTGCCATCTCGGGTAACTACAGTGAGCAGTTCTTC.

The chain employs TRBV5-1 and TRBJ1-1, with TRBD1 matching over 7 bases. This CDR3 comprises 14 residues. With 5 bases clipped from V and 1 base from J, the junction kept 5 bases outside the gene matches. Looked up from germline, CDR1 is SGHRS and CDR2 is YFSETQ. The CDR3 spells CASREGAENTEAFF. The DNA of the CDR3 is TGCGCCAGCAGGGAGGGGGCGGAGAACACTGAAGCTTTCTTT. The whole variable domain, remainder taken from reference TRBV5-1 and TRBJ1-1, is KAGVTQTPRYLIKTRGQQVTLSCSPISGHRSVSWYQQTPGQGLQFLFEYFSETQRNKGNFPGRFSGRQFSNSRSEMNVSTLELGDSALYLCASREGAENTEAFFGQGTRLTVV.

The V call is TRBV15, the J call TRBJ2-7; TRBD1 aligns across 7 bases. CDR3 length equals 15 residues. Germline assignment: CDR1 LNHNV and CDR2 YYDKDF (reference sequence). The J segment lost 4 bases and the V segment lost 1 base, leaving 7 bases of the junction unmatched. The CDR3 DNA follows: TGTGCCACCAGCAGAGTGGTGGACAGGCTATACGAGCAGTACTTC. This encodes CATSRVVDRLYEQYF.

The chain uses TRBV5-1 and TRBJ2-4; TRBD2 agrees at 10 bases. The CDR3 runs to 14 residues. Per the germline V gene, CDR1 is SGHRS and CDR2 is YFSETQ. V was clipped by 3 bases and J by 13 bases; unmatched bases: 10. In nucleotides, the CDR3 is TGCGCCAGCAGCTCCGCCGGACTAGCGGTTCAACAGTACTTC. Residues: CASSSAGLAVQQYF.

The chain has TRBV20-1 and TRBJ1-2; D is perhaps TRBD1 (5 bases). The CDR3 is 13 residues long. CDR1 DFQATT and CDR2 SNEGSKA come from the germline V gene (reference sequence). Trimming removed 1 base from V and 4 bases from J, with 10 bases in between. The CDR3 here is CSARGQGGYGYTF. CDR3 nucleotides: TGCAGTGCTAGAGGGCAGGGAGGCTATGGCTACACCTTC.

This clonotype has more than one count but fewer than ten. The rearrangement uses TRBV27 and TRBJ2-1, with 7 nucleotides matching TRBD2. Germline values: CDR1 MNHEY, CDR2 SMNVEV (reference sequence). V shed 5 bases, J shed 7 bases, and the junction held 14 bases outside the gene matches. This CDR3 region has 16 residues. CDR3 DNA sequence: TGTGCCAGCAGTCCCCAAGGCGGGGGAACGAAAAATGAGCAGTTCTTC. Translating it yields CASSPQGGGTKNEQFF.

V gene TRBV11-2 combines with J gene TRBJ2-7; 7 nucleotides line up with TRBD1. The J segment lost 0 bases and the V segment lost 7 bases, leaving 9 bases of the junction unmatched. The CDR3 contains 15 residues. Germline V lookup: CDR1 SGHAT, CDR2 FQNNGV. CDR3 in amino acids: CASTAGTVGSYEQYF. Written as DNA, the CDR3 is TGTGCCAGCACAGCCGGGACAGTGGGCTCCTACGAGCAGTACTTC.